These T cell receptor beta chains were read from a single sample in a study of blood T cells in healthy people across ages. MiXCR was run by TCRdb on the 5' RACE reads, yielding one entry per CDR3 protein. The sample lists fewer than 900,000 distinct CDR3 sequences, 49% occurring once. The material sequenced was blood. These receptors were obtained from a woman aged 55-75 years in good health. Each CDR3 is given with its conserved first and last residue. D genes are given only for firm matches. The size entry is marked missing in some rows and otherwise reads once, few, many or a size class.

TRBJ2-7,NA,NA,TRBV10-3,TGTGCCATCAGTGAGATGGCAGCCTCCTACGAGCAGTATTTC,CAISEMAASYEQYF
TRBJ2-1,TRBD2,NA,TRBV27,TGTGCCAGCAGTCCTTCCAGGATAGCGGGCTACAATGAGCAGTTCTTC,CASSPSRIAGYNEQFF
TRBJ1-2,NA,many,TRBV7-2,TGTGCCAGCAGCTCAGGGAGTGGCTACACCTTC,CASSSGSGYTF
TRBJ2-1,TRBD1,few,TRBV4-3,TGCGCCAGCAGCCAAACAGGGGTCGGAGACAATGAGCAGTTCTTC,CASSQTGVGDNEQFF
TRBJ2-3,TRBD2,NA,TRBV7-9,TGTGCCAGCAGCTCCCCCGGGGGGGGGCTCACAGATACGCAGTATTTT,CASSSPGGGLTDTQYF
TRBJ1-5,TRBD1,NA,TRBV20-1,TGCAGTGCTAGAGATCTAGGGGGCGCTTCCAATCAGCCCCAGCATTTT,CSARDLGGASNQPQHF
TRBJ1-1,TRBD1,NA,TRBV5-1,TGCGCCAGCAGCTTCGGACAGGGCAGAATGAACACTGAAGCTTTCTTT,CASSFGQGRMNTEAFF
TRBJ2-7,NA,NA,TRBV6-5,TGTGCCAGCAGATCAAGTGGCACCTCCTCCCCCCACGAGCAGTACTTC,CASRSSGTSSPHEQYF
TRBJ1-2,TRBD1,NA,TRBV19,TGTGCCAGTCGACAGGGGGCTAGTGGCTATGGCTACACCTTC,CASRQGASGYGYTF
TRBJ2-3,NA,few,TRBV7-3,TGTGCCAGCAGCACCTCCGGGACTGTCACAGATACGCAGTATTTT,CASSTSGTVTDTQYF
TRBJ2-3,TRBD2,NA,TRBV20-1,TGCAGTGCTAGTTCACTAGCGGGAGTTGATACGCAGTATTTT,CSASSLAGVDTQYF
TRBJ2-5,NA,few,TRBV20-1,TGCAGTGCTAGAGTGGTCCAAGAGACCCAGTACTTC,CSARVVQETQYF
TRBJ1-5,TRBD1,NA,TRBV2,TGTGCCAGCGGAGGACAGGGCGACCAGCCCCAGCATTTT,CASGGQGDQPQHF
TRBJ2-7,NA,NA,TRBV30,TGTGCCTGGAGTGTTTATAGTAGCGGATCCTACGAGCAGTACTTT,CAWSVYSSGSYEQYF
TRBJ2-3,NA,few,TRBV25-1,TGTGCCAGCAGTGTAGGACACATCACAGATACGCAGTATTTT,CASSVGHITDTQYF
TRBJ2-3,NA,NA,TRBV20-1,TGCAGTGCCGTCTCCAAGCTGGGGGTGGATACGCAGTATTTT,CSAVSKLGVDTQYF
TRBJ2-5,NA,few,TRBV12-3/TRBV12-4,TGTGCCAGCGCTCCCGTGGCGTACGGGGGAAAAGAGACCCAGTACTTC,CASAPVAYGGKETQYF
TRBJ1-1,NA,NA,TRBV20-1,TGCAGTGCTAGTGACAAAGGGACTGAAGCTTTCTTT,CSASDKGTEAFF
TRBJ1-2,NA,NA,TRBV9,TGTGCCAGCAACGAGGGGTCTACTAACTATGGCTACACCTTC,CASNEGSTNYGYTF
TRBJ2-7,NA,few,TRBV10-3,TGTGCCATCAGTGAGTTGGAATACGAGCAGTACTTC,CAISELEYEQYF
TRBJ1-1,NA,NA,TRBV7-9,TGTGCCAGCAGCTGGGGAATATTGGACACTGAAGCTTTCTTT,CASSWGILDTEAFF
TRBJ2-1,NA,NA,TRBV20-1,TGCAGTGCTAGAGATCCCATTCTAGAGGGGGGTTACAATGAGCAGTTCTTC,CSARDPILEGGYNEQFF
TRBJ2-7,TRBD2,NA,TRBV6-1,TGTGCCAGTCAACTAGCGGGAGGCTACGAGCAGTACTTC,CASQLAGGYEQYF
TRBJ2-3,TRBD2,NA,TRBV5-1,TGCGCCAGCAGCTGGAGGGTAGCGGGATCGTCAGATACGCAGTATTTT,CASSWRVAGSSDTQYF
TRBJ2-7,TRBD2,once,TRBV11-2,TGTGCCAGCAGCTTAGACCCTAGCGGGAGTATCTACGAGCAGTACTTC,CASSLDPSGSIYEQYF
TRBJ2-1,NA,NA,TRBV15,TGTGCCACCTCAGTTGGCGGCCGCGGGGCCTACAATGAGCAGTTCTTC,CATSVGGRGAYNEQFF
TRBJ1-6,NA,NA,TRBV20-1,TGCAGTGCTCCTCCGGGGACGCACAGCTCCTATAATTCACCCCTCCACTTT,CSAPPGTHSSYNSPLHF
TRBJ1-2,TRBD1,few,TRBV28,TGTGCCAGCAGTTTACTCCGGGACAGGGGCGATGGCTACACCTTC,CASSLLRDRGDGYTF
TRBJ1-2,TRBD1,NA,TRBV10-3,TGTGCCATCAGTGGACCGGGACAGGGGGCGCAGTATGGCTACACCTTC,CAISGPGQGAQYGYTF
TRBJ2-7,TRBD2,many,TRBV4-2,TGTGCCAGCAGCCCCCGGACTAGCGGGAGGTCCAACGAGCAGTACTTC,CASSPRTSGRSNEQYF
TRBJ2-5,NA,NA,TRBV7-2,TGTGCCAGCAGCTTCGGGACGGACAAATGGGAGGCCCAGTACTTC,CASSFGTDKWEAQYF
TRBJ2-1,NA,few,TRBV20-1,TGCAGTGCTAGAGATGCGGGGCGGACCTCCTACAATGAGCAGTTCTTC,CSARDAGRTSYNEQFF
TRBJ2-5,NA,NA,TRBV7-9,TGTGCCAGCAGCCCTAGCCTCCCAGAGACCCAGTACTTC,CASSPSLPETQYF
TRBJ2-7,TRBD1,once,TRBV11-2,TGTGCCAGCAGCTTATGGCTTGGAAGGACAGGGTACTTC,CASSLWLGRTGYF
TRBJ2-6,NA,NA,TRBV10-3,TGTGCTATCAGTGAGTCATTTGGGGACACATACTCTGGGGCCAACGTCCTGACTTTC,CAISESFGDTYSGANVLTF
TRBJ1-2,NA,NA,TRBV29-1,TGCAGTTTCCGGGACAAGACTAACTATGGCTACACCTTC,CSFRDKTNYGYTF
TRBJ1-6,NA,NA,TRBV20-1,TGCAGTGCTAGAGACCAGGGTAGGGGGTCACCCCTCCACTTT,CSARDQGRGSPLHF
TRBJ2-5,NA,NA,TRBV7-2,TGTGCCAGCAGCTTACTAGCGACGTCCCCCAATGAGCAGTACTTC,CASSLLATSPNEQYF